The 19 T cell receptor beta chains presented below share a single source sample, sequenced in a study of patients and donors after allogeneic stem cell transplantation. Each CDR3 protein is one row after TCRdb ran MiXCR on the RT-PCR reads. The sample has about a million distinct CDR3 sequences, about a sixth seen once. The sequencing input was blood, either unsorted or a sorted T cell fraction (not recorded which). These receptors were collected from a human donor who was either an allogeneic HSCT recipient or a stem cell or donor lymphocyte infusion donor (not recorded which). It is not recorded whose cells these are; they may come from a transplant donor.

V gene TRBV7-9 combines with J gene TRBJ1-1; TRBD1 aligns across 7 bases. V lost 1 base, J lost 3 bases, and 2 bases stayed unmatched. The CDR3 extends over 14 amino acids. CDR1 and CDR2 from the germline V gene are SEHNR and FQNEAQ (reference sequence). CDR3 loop: CASSLEGADTEAFF. CDR3 nucleotides: TGTGCCAGCAGCTTAGAGGGGGCCGACACTGAAGCTTTCTTT. Combining the CDR3 with reference TRBV7-9 and TRBJ1-1 gives the whole variable domain DTGVSQNPRHKITKRGQNVTFRCDPISEHNRLYWYRQTLGQGPEFLTYFQNEAQLEKSRLLSDRFSAERPKGSFSTLEIQRTEQGDSAMYLCASSLEGADTEAFFGQGTRLTVV.

This clonotype was detected only a few times. Here the CDR3 DNA reads TGTGCCAGCACTGCCGGGACAACTCAGCCCCAGCATTTT. Translated: CASTAGTTQPQHF. This sequence joins TRBV28 and TRBJ1-5, with a tentative D call TRBD1 (6 bases). The CDR3 is 13 amino acids. From germline, CDR1 is MDHEN and CDR2 SYDVKM. Deletions cut 7 bases from V and 6 bases from J, with 13 bases between. Using reference TRBV28 and TRBJ1-5 for the parts outside the CDR3, the full variable domain is DVKVTQSSRYLVKRTGEKVFLECVQDMDHENMFWYRQDPGLGLRLIYFSYDVKMKEKGDIPEGYSVSREKKERFSLILESASTNQTSMYLCASTAGTTQPQHFGDGTRLSIL.

This clonotype appeared a single time. The chain uses TRBV7-8 and TRBJ2-1, with 9 positions matching TRBD2. The CDR3 is 16 amino acids. Germline V gives CDR1 SGHVS, CDR2 FQNEAQ. V gave up 4 bases and J gave up 5 bases; unmatched junction bases: 9. CDR3 in DNA: TGTGCCAGCAGCTGGGTTAGCGGGGGAACCAACAATGAGCAGTTCTTC. It is translated as CASSWVSGGTNNEQFF.

The V and J genes are TRBV12-3 or TRBV12-4 and TRBJ1-1; no clear D. Trimming took off 3 bases at V and 2 bases at J, with 13 bases between the two ends. The CDR3 is made up of 15 amino acids. Written as DNA, the CDR3 is TGTGCCAGCAGTTTTTGGCGGCGCAGAAACACTGAAGCTTTCTTT. This codes for CASSFWRRRNTEAFF.

The rearrangement joins TRBV7-2 to TRBJ1-2; 7 bases agree with TRBD1. This CDR3 is 14 amino acids long. Germline CDR1 and CDR2: SGHTA and FQGNSA. Losses at the gene ends were 0 bases for V and 8 bases for J; bases not matched to a gene: 6. In DNA form, the CDR3 reads TGTGCCAGCAGCTTAGCGAACAGGGGAGGAGGCTACACCTTC. Protein sequence: CASSLANRGGGYTF.

This chain joins TRBV4-1 and TRBJ2-1; D is perhaps TRBD1 (5 bases). Germline lookup yields CDR1 MGHRA and CDR2 YSYEKL. Trimming left V 0 bases short and J 0 bases short, with 12 bases between. This CDR3 is 17 amino acids long. The CDR3 DNA is TGCGCCAGCAGCCAAGATTTTAGGGGAAGCTCCTACAATGAGCAGTTCTTC. Its translation is CASSQDFRGSSYNEQFF.

There are a few counts of this clonotype. The V and J genes are TRBV12-3 or TRBV12-4 and TRBJ2-2; no clear D gene. The CDR3 length is 13 residues. Trimming took 1 base from V and 10 from J, leaving 10 bases between them. This CDR3 reads CASSLGNLAELFF. CDR3 nucleotide sequence: TGTGCCAGCAGTTTAGGCAATCTGGCGGAGCTGTTTTTT.

V is TRBV19 and J is TRBJ1-2; D remains unclear. Germline CDR1 and CDR2: LNHDA and SQIVND (reference sequence). The CDR3 runs 12 residues. V was clipped by 11 bases and J by 4 bases, with 14 bases between them. DNA of the CDR3: TGTGCCTCCCGAGGACGGTCCTATGGCTACACCTTC. The encoded protein is CASRGRSYGYTF. The full variable domain, rest sourced from reference TRBV19 and TRBJ1-2, is DGGITQSPKYLFRKEGQNVTLSCEQNLNHDAMYWYRQDPGQGLRLIYYSQIVNDFQKGDIAEGYSVSREKKESFPLTVTSAQKNPTAFYLCASRGRSYGYTFGSGTRLTVV.

This clonotype occurred a few times. This chain uses TRBV6-5 with TRBJ2-7; 9 nucleotides line up with TRBD1. The CDR3 spans 15 residues. Trimming at V came to 2 bases and at J to 2 bases, leaving 4 bases not matched to a gene. The germline CDR1 and CDR2 sequences are MNHEY and SVGAGI. The CDR3, as DNA: TGTGCCAGCAGTTACACCGGGACAGGGACCTACGAGCAGTACTTC. It is translated as CASSYTGTGTYEQYF.

The chain joins TRBV5-6 to TRBJ2-2, with TRBD2 identical over 11 bases. This CDR3 contains 16 residues. J was trimmed by 7 bases and V by 3 bases; bases with no gene match: 8. Germline V gene sequence: CDR1 SGHDT, CDR2 YYEEEE. In DNA, the CDR3 is TGTGCCAGCAGCTCGACGACTAGCGGGAACGTCGGGGAGCTGTTTTTT. Translation gives CASSSTTSGNVGELFF.

V and J are TRBV5-1 and TRBJ2-3; 14 bases line up with TRBD2. V shed 0 bases and J 6 bases; nucleotides not matched to a gene: 9. Germline values: CDR1 SGHRS, CDR2 YFSETQ. The CDR3 has 18 residues. The CDR3: CASSLAVTSGGAVDTQYF. CDR3 in DNA: TGCGCCAGCAGCTTGGCTGTGACTAGCGGGGGGGCCGTGGATACGCAGTATTTT.

The chain links TRBV3-1 to TRBJ2-5, with D perhaps matching TRBD2 (6 bases). V was cut by 8 bases and J by 5 bases, with 18 bases left in between. Per the germline V gene, CDR1 is LGHDT and CDR2 is YNNKEL (reference sequence). There are 14 residues in the CDR3. CDR3 DNA: TGTGCCAGCTGCACCGGGCCCAGCGGGGAGACCCAGTACTTC. Protein: CASCTGPSGETQYF.

This clonotype came up a few times. CDR3 region: CALENPGETQYF. CDR3 coding DNA: TGTGCCCTTGAAAATCCGGGGGAGACCCAGTACTTC. The rearrangement uses TRBV19 and TRBJ2-5; D perhaps matches TRBD2 (5 bases). V shed 11 bases and J shed 5 bases, with 15 bases lying between them. Looked up from germline, CDR1 is LNHDA and CDR2 is SQIVND (reference sequence). This CDR3 has 12 amino acids.

This clonotype was counted a few times. The J gene is TRBJ2-3, the V gene TRBV12-3 or TRBV12-4; maybe TRBD2 (5 bases). V was cut by 5 bases and J by 4 bases, with 19 bases left in between. CDR3 length: 16 residues. The CDR3 DNA follows: TGTGCCAGCAGTCCTGAAGGACTCTCCGCCCCAGATACGCAGTATTTT. Its protein is CASSPEGLSAPDTQYF.

Only a few counts were recorded for this clonotype. The chain joins TRBV20-1 to TRBJ2-1, with 12 bases aligning to TRBD2. CDR1 is DFQATT and CDR2 is SNEGSKA in the germline V gene (reference sequence). With V trimmed by 1 base and J by 2 bases, 6 bases remained unmatched. CDR3 length: 17 residues. The CDR3 here is CSARAPASGGAYNEQFF. Here the CDR3 DNA reads TGCAGTGCTAGAGCCCCAGCTAGCGGGGGGGCCTACAATGAGCAGTTCTTC.

The rearrangement uses TRBV4-3 and TRBJ1-2, with D possibly matching TRBD1 (5 bases). This CDR3 comprises 15 residues. In germline, CDR1 is LGHNA, CDR2 YSLEER. The germline V and J ends were trimmed by 0 bases and 4 bases, with 12 bases remaining between them. The CDR3: CASSQERTSGYGYTF. In DNA form, the CDR3 reads TGCGCCAGCAGCCAAGAAAGGACATCGGGCTATGGCTACACCTTC.

V is TRBV24-1 and J is TRBJ2-5, with D tentatively TRBD2 (5 bases). Looked up from germline, CDR1 is KGHDR and CDR2 is SFDVKD. Trimming cost V 1 base and J 7 bases, with 12 bases left between them. This CDR3 is built from 14 residues. CDR3 in DNA: TGTGCCACCAGTGATTTACTGGGAGAGGGGACCCAGTACTTC. Translating it yields CATSDLLGEGTQYF.

The chain links TRBV7-9 to TRBJ1-2; D is possibly TRBD1 (6 bases). CDR1 is SEHNR, CDR2 FQNEAQ, per germline (reference sequence). This CDR3 is 14 amino acids long. Trimming shortened V by 6 bases and J by 4 bases, and 15 bases separated the two germline ends. The chain's CDR3 is CASRVSGAPYGYTF. The CDR3 bases are TGTGCCAGCAGGGTTTCAGGGGCACCCTATGGCTACACCTTC.

J is TRBJ2-1 and V is TRBV11-2; tentatively, D is TRBD2 (5 bases). CDR1 and CDR2 from the germline V gene are SGHAT and FQNNGV. This CDR3 spans 14 amino acids. V lost 6 bases to trimming and J lost 7 bases, with 16 bases between them. The CDR3 DNA reads TGTGCCAGCAGTTACCATACTAGAAGGAATGAGCAGTTCTTC. Encoded protein: CASSYHTRRNEQFF.